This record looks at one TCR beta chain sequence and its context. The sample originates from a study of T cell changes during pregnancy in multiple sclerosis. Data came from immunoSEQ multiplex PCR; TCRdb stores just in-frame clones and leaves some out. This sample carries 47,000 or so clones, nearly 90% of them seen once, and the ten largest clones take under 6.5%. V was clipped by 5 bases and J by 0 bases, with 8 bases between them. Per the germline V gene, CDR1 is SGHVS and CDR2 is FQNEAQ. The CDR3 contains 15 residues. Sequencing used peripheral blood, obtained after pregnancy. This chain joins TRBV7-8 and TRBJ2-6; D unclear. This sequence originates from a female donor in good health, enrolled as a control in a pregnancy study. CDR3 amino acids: CASSPTVSGANVLTF. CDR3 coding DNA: TGTGCCAGCAGCCCTACAGTCTCTGGGGCCAACGTCCTGACTTTC.